The 26 T cell receptor beta chains reported below all come from one sample, sequenced in a study of blood T cell repertoires in COVID-19. Using immunoSEQ multiplex PCR, the repertoire was profiled, and TCRdb retains in-frame clones only, with some absent. The repertoire includes more than 110,000 clones, roughly three quarters of them detected once, and over 5% sits in the top ten. The source material was PBMCs or T cells enriched from blood (not recorded which). The origin of the receptors is a woman between 50 and 59 years old who had recovered from COVID-19.

V is TRBV14 and J is TRBJ1-1, with 7 bases lining up with TRBD1. From germline, CDR1 is SGHDN and CDR2 FVKESK. V dropped 4 bases and J dropped 0; count of bases not matched to a gene: 5. CDR3 length equals 15 residues. CDR3 amino acids: CASSPTGWVNTEAFF. In nucleotides, the CDR3 is TGTGCCAGCAGCCCGACAGGGTGGGTGAACACTGAAGCTTTCTTT.

The chain uses TRBV5-8 and TRBJ2-5; TRBD2 is a possible D gene (6 bases). Trimming took 4 bases from V and 5 from J, leaving 15 bases between them. This CDR3 has 14 residues. In germline, CDR1 is SGHTS, CDR2 YDEGEE. In DNA form, the CDR3 reads TGTGCCAGCAGCCCTCAAGCGGGTAGGGAGACCCAGTACTTC. Protein product: CASSPQAGRETQYF.

This clone showed up just a few times. The chain recombines TRBV28 with TRBJ1-4; D is unclear. The CDR3 has 15 amino acids. V lost 1 base and J 5 bases, leaving 11 bases between the germline ends. CDR1 and CDR2 (germline): MDHEN, SYDVKM. CDR3 nucleotides: TGTGCCAGCAGTTTATACCCCGGAGGCAATGAAAAACTGTTTTTT. It encodes CASSLYPGGNEKLFF.

This sequence joins TRBV9 and TRBJ2-3; perhaps TRBD2 as D (6 bases). V lost 3 bases and J lost 6, with 20 bases in between. Germline V gives CDR1 SGDLS, CDR2 YYNGEE. CDR3 length: 16 amino acids. The CDR3: CASSGRGIPSADTQYF. The CDR3 DNA is TGTGCCAGCAGCGGGCGGGGTATACCTTCGGCGGATACGCAGTATTTT. Looking up the rest from reference TRBV9 and TRBJ2-3 gives the full variable domain: DSGVTQTPKHLITATGQRVTLRCSPRSGDLSVYWYQQSLDQGLQFLIQYYNGEERAKGNILERFSAQQFPDLHSELNLSSLELGDSALYFCASSGRGIPSADTQYFGPGTRLTVL.

This rearrangement joins TRBV5-1 to TRBJ2-7; no definite D call. Germline V gene sequence: CDR1 SGHRS, CDR2 YFSETQ. CDR3 length equals 13 residues. V was pared by 4 bases and J by 5 bases, with 13 bases between. CDR3 nucleotides: TGCGCCAGCAGCCACCACGCGAGAAACGAGCAGTACTTC. Protein product: CASSHHARNEQYF.

The V call is TRBV2, the J call TRBJ1-1; the D is unclear. The CDR3 spans 14 residues. Germline V lookup: CDR1 SNHLY, CDR2 FYNNEI. The ends were cut back, 4 bases at V and 7 bases at J, with 16 bases in the middle. This chain's CDR3 is CASSVRLAAREAFF. The CDR3 bases are TGTGCCAGCAGTGTAAGGTTGGCGGCTCGTGAAGCTTTCTTT.

The chain is built from TRBV3-1 (or the pseudogene TRBV3-2) and TRBJ2-7; D is unresolved. Germline values: CDR1 LGHDT, CDR2 YNNKEL (reference sequence). The CDR3 contains 14 residues. The V gene lost 2 bases and the J gene lost 0 bases, with 8 bases spanning the gap. This CDR3 is CASSQFADSYEQYV. CDR3 DNA sequence: TGTGCCAGCAGCCAATTTGCAGACTCCTACGAGCAGTACGTC.

The gene calls are TRBV28 and TRBJ1-2; 7 bases map to TRBD1. The CDR3 length is 15 residues. The V segment lost 8 bases and the J segment 5 bases; nucleotides outside the gene matches: 14. Germline V gene lookup returns CDR1 MDHEN and CDR2 SYDVKM. CDR3 sequence reads: CASRLPTPTGYGYTF. The CDR3 bases are TGTGCCAGCCGACTCCCGACGCCGACAGGGTATGGCTACACCTTC.

The chain links TRBV18 to TRBJ2-7, with 9 nucleotides matching TRBD1. The CDR3 extends over 13 amino acids. V dropped 6 bases and J dropped 3; count of bases not matched to a gene: 3. Per the germline V gene, CDR1 is KGHSH and CDR2 is LQKENI. CDR3 sequence: CASSRDRDYEQYF. The CDR3, as DNA: TGTGCCAGCTCCCGGGACAGGGACTACGAGCAGTACTTC.

The V and J genes are TRBV18 and TRBJ2-5; unclear D gene. Trimming stripped 1 base from V and 5 bases from J, with 14 bases between. The CDR3 sequence is 15 residues long. CDR1 is KGHSH, CDR2 LQKENI, per germline. The CDR3 loop is CASSPQESLSETQYF. CDR3 sequence (DNA): TGTGCCAGCTCACCACAAGAAAGCCTCTCGGAGACCCAGTACTTC.

J is TRBJ2-7 and V is TRBV27, with 8 bases that match TRBD1. The CDR3 consists of 11 residues. With 6 bases clipped from V and 7 bases from J, the junction kept 2 bases outside the gene matches. Germline assignment: CDR1 MNHEY and CDR2 SMNVEV (reference sequence). The CDR3 nucleotides read TGTGCCAGCAGACAGGGGGGTGAGCAGTACTTC. This encodes CASRQGGEQYF.

The genes are TRBV7-8 and TRBJ1-1; 8 positions agree with TRBD1. Germline V gene lookup returns CDR1 SGHVS and CDR2 FQNEAQ. Losses at the gene ends were 5 bases for V and 0 bases for J; bases not matched to a gene: 5. This CDR3 has 15 amino acids. The CDR3 DNA is TGTGCCAGCAGCGGGTACAGGGGGATGAACACTGAAGCTTTCTTT. Protein sequence: CASSGYRGMNTEAFF.

The chain carries TRBV30 and TRBJ2-7; 9 bases map to TRBD1. The germline CDR1 and CDR2 sequences are GTSNPN and SVGIG (reference sequence). This CDR3 is 14 amino acids long. The junction had 5 bases not matched to a gene; V was cut back by 4 bases and J by 1 base. In nucleotides, the CDR3 is TGTGCCTGGATCTCCGGGACAGGGTCCTACGAGCAGTACTTC. Translation gives CAWISGTGSYEQYF.

This clone turned up a few times. The rearrangement uses TRBV14 and TRBJ2-7; 7 bases are a match to TRBD1. V was pared by 1 base and J by 5 bases, with 2 bases of the junction left unmatched. Germline lookup yields CDR1 SGHDN and CDR2 FVKESK. The length of the CDR3 is 13 residues. In nucleotides, the CDR3 is TGTGCCAGCAGCCAAGTACAGGGGAACGAGCAGTACGTC. Translation: CASSQVQGNEQYV.

The sample holds a few counts of this clone. The rearrangement links TRBV12-3 or TRBV12-4 to TRBJ1-5, with D unclear. Trimming pared 4 bases from V and 3 bases from J, leaving 4 bases between. The CDR3 sequence is 12 residues long. This chain's CDR3 is CASSYFNQPQHF. CDR3 sequence (DNA): TGTGCCAGCAGTTACTTCAATCAGCCCCAGCATTTT.

The chain joins TRBV18 to TRBJ1-5; D possibly corresponds to TRBD1 (5 bases). Germline CDR1 reads KGHSH; CDR2 reads LQKENI. The CDR3 consists of 14 residues. The V and J ends lost 3 bases and 2 bases respectively, with 8 bases between them. The CDR3 DNA follows: TGTGCCAGCTCACCCGGGGGGGGCAATCAGCCCCAGCATTTT. This encodes CASSPGGGNQPQHF.

This clone was detected once. This chain links TRBV5-4 with TRBJ1-6; 7 positions match TRBD1. This CDR3 is 15 amino acids long. V lost 7 bases and J lost 8; bases outside the gene matches: 12. Germline V gives CDR1 SGHNT, CDR2 YYREEE (reference sequence). Here the CDR3 DNA reads TGTGCCAGCCGGCCTCGGGGGCAGGGGGATTCACCCCTCCACTTT. This translates into CASRPRGQGDSPLHF. Drawing the rest from reference TRBV5-4 and TRBJ1-6, the complete variable domain is ETGVTQSPTHLIKTRGQQVTLRCSSQSGHNTVSWYQQALGQGPQFIFQYYREEENGRGNFPPRFSGLQFPNYSSELNVNALELDDSALYLCASRPRGQGDSPLHFGNGTRLTVT.

This chain links TRBV7-8 with TRBJ1-1; no clear D gene. Trimming removed 1 base from V and 6 bases from J, with 6 bases in between. CDR1 is SGHVS, CDR2 FQNEAQ, per germline. The CDR3 sequence is 12 residues long. This CDR3 is CASSLVLPEAFF. CDR3 in DNA: TGTGCCAGCAGCTTAGTTCTTCCTGAAGCTTTCTTT.

The DNA for the CDR3 is TGTGCCAGCAGTTACCAGGACAGGGGCCGTAATCAGCCCCAGCATTTT. Translated, it gives CASSYQDRGRNQPQHF. The V and J genes are TRBV28 and TRBJ1-5, with TRBD1 matching 9 bases. Germline CDR1 and CDR2: MDHEN and SYDVKM. The trim removed 4 bases at V and 4 bases at J, leaving 8 bases unmatched. This CDR3 has 16 residues.

V gene TRBV6-5 combines with J gene TRBJ1-4; D possibly corresponds to TRBD1 (6 bases). This CDR3 is built from 15 residues. Trimming shortened V by 6 bases and J by 4 bases, and 15 bases separated the two germline ends. The germline CDR1 and CDR2 sequences are MNHEY and SVGAGI. CDR3 amino acids: CASSAIRDNNEKLFF. CDR3 bases: TGTGCCAGCAGCGCAATCCGGGACAATAATGAAAAACTGTTTTTT.

The chain employs TRBV27 and TRBJ1-1; 8 bases match TRBD1. V shed 4 bases, J shed 6 bases, and the junction held 7 bases outside the gene matches. Germline CDR1 MNHEY, CDR2 SMNVEV (reference sequence). The CDR3 has 14 residues. The CDR3 protein is CASSSRTGLPEAFF. As DNA, the CDR3 is TGTGCCAGCAGTTCGAGGACAGGGTTACCTGAAGCTTTCTTT.

This chain connects TRBV28 to TRBJ2-6; possible D gene TRBD2, 6 bases. This CDR3 is 15 amino acids long. The germline CDR1 and CDR2 sequences are MDHEN and SYDVKM. Trimming shortened V by 3 bases and J by 1 base, and 7 bases separated the two germline ends. CDR3 in DNA: TGTGCCAGCAGTTTGGGGGGTTCTGGGGCCAACGTCCTGACTTTC. This codes for CASSLGGSGANVLTF. Filled out from reference TRBV28 and TRBJ2-6, the complete variable domain reads DVKVTQSSRYLVKRTGEKVFLECVQDMDHENMFWYRQDPGLGLRLIYFSYDVKMKEKGDIPEGYSVSREKKERFSLILESASTNQTSMYLCASSLGGSGANVLTFGAGSRLTVL.

The chain combines TRBV3-1 (or the pseudogene TRBV3-2) with TRBJ2-5, with D maybe TRBD2 (7 bases). The ends were cut back, 1 base at V and 5 bases at J, with 14 bases in the middle. Germline V gene sequence: CDR1 LGHDT, CDR2 YNNKEL (reference sequence). This CDR3 is 15 amino acids long. The CDR3 is CASSQVGRGAETQYF. CDR3 nucleotides: TGTGCCAGCAGCCAAGTGGGTCGGGGGGCGGAGACCCAGTACTTC.

The CDR3 DNA is TGTGCCAGCAGCTTAACCCTAGCTGCAGAGACCCAGTACTTC. Translation gives CASSLTLAAETQYF. The V gene is TRBV7-9, the J gene TRBJ2-5; TRBD2 is a possible D gene (5 bases). Germline CDR1 is SEHNR and CDR2 is FQNEAQ (reference sequence). Trimming removed 2 bases at V and 4 bases at J, with 11 bases between. The CDR3 has 14 amino acids.

The table lists this clone with a few counts. V gene TRBV30 combines with J gene TRBJ1-1; D remains unclear. The germline gives CDR1 GTSNPN, CDR2 SVGIG (reference sequence). Trimming shortened V by 1 base and J by 1 base, and 4 bases separated the two germline ends. CDR3 length: 12 amino acids. This chain's CDR3 is CAWSDGNTEAFF. Here the CDR3 DNA reads TGTGCCTGGAGTGACGGGAACACTGAAGCTTTCTTT.

The rearrangement links TRBV4-1 to TRBJ1-4; 7 bases fit TRBD1. Germline V gives CDR1 MGHRA, CDR2 YSYEKL. The J segment lost 5 bases and the V segment lost 2 bases, leaving 8 bases of the junction unmatched. This CDR3 is built from 16 residues. The CDR3 loop is CASSQMRGLTNEKLFF. CDR3 sequence (DNA): TGCGCCAGCAGCCAAATGAGGGGGCTGACCAATGAAAAACTGTTTTTT.